This T cell receptor (beta chain) was captured by sequencing in a study of blood T cells in healthy people across ages. Study-wide points: Older age coincided with a roughly linear decline in TCR beta diversity per million T cells. Among long-lived donors, naive CD4+ cells were more numerous and diversity higher than in aged donors.

Donation came from healthy Caucasian individuals in Russia who were aged roughly 6 to 95. No fewer than 5.5 micrograms of total RNA were isolated from every sample. A J-beta primer mix and a sample-barcoded 5' primer were used in a second PCR of about 7 to 12 cycles. TCRdb fed the 5' RACE reads into MiXCR, producing one record per CDR3 protein. Among hundreds of thousands of distinct CDR3 sequences listed, approximately 52% were seen once. In the case of this clonotype: What it binds is not known. This could be a read error, since a much larger clone is one nucleotide away.

This CDR3 is built from 15 residues. The V gene's germline CDR1 is LNHNV and CDR2 YYDKDF (reference sequence). V lost 7 bases to trimming and J lost 11 bases, with 26 bases between them. Sequenced sample: blood. The rearrangement links TRBV15 to TRBJ2-5, with D hard to call. This receptor was obtained from a woman at least 80 years old in good health. This chain's CDR3 is CATNKPGMAYDQQYF. The CDR3, as DNA: TGTGCCACCAATAAGCCCGGTATGGCCTACGATCAGCAGTACTTC. Combining the CDR3 with reference TRBV15 and TRBJ2-5 gives the whole variable domain DAMVIQNPRYQVTQFGKPVTLSCSQTLNHNVMYWYQQKSSQAPKLLFHYYDKDFNNEADTPDNFQSRRPNTSFCFLDIRSPGLGDTAMYLCATNKPGMAYDQQYFGPGTRLLVL.